The T cell receptor beta chain under discussion was sequenced for a study of cytotoxic CD8 clonotypes in ibrutinib-treated CLL. At the level of the study: Response sampling occurred after a median approximately eleven months of treatment (range 6 to 36). When averaged across all of the samples, the counts came to approximately 250,000 productive templates and 90,000 to 95,000 productive rearrangements.

The study, taken as a whole, reports: Having risen at ibrutinib response, clonality had fallen back toward baseline by progression.

This clone was counted ten times or more. Its target is unknown. Assay used: immunoSEQ multiplex PCR; TCRdb lists only in-frame clones, some missing. The sample yields approximately 140,000 clones, roughly 77% seen once. CDR1 SNHLY and CDR2 FYNNEI come from the germline V gene. Trimming left V 11 bases short and J 7 bases short, with 17 bases between. The CDR3 covers 12 residues. The receptor was derived from a human donor with chronic lymphocytic leukemia. Sequencing used PBMCs, obtained after 12 months of ibrutinib treatment. J is TRBJ1-2 and V is TRBV2, with D tentatively TRBD1 (5 bases). CDR3 DNA sequence: TGTGCCTCCAGACCGGGGGGGAGTGGCTACACCTTC. It encodes CASRPGGSGYTF.